This TCR beta chain was identified during a study of blood T cell repertoires in COVID-19. About the research overall: Acute-phase and convalescent COVID-19 samples originated in the United States, Italy and Spain.

Data came from immunoSEQ multiplex PCR; TCRdb stores just in-frame clones and leaves some out. The sample lists under 250,000 clones, about four fifths occurring once. V lost 1 base and J lost 5, with 11 bases in between. Germline CDR1 LNHDA, CDR2 SQIVND (reference sequence). The CDR3 sequence is 14 residues long. Sample: peripheral blood. This clonotype originated in a woman in her forties or fifties with acute or convalescent COVID-19. The chain is built from TRBV19 and TRBJ2-5, with D tentatively TRBD2 (5 bases). The CDR3 here is CASSIGTGMETQYF. Written as DNA, the CDR3 is TGTGCCAGTAGTATAGGGACCGGGATGGAGACCCAGTACTTC. The full variable domain, completed using reference TRBV19 and TRBJ2-5, is DGGITQSPKYLFRKEGQNVTLSCEQNLNHDAMYWYRQDPGQGLRLIYYSQIVNDFQKGDIAEGYSVSREKKESFPLTVTSAQKNPTAFYLCASSIGTGMETQYFGPGTRLLVL.